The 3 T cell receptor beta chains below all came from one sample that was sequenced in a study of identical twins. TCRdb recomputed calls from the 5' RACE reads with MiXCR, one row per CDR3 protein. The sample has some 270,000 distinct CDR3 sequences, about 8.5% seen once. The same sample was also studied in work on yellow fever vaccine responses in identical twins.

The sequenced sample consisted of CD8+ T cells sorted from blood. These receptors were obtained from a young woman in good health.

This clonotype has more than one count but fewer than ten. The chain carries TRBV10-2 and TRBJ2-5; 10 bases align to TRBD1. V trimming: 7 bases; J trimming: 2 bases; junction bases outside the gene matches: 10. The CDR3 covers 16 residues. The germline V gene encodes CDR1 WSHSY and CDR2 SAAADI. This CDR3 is CASNGRTGGGQETQYF. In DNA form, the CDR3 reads TGCGCCAGCAACGGAAGGACAGGGGGGGGACAAGAGACCCAGTACTTC.

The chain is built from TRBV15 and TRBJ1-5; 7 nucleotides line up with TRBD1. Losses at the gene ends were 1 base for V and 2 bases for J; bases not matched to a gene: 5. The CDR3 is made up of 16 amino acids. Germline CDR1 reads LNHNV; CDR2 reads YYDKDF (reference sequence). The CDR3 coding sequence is TGTGCCACCAGCAGAGTTTCAGGACAGGGCAATCAGCCCCAGCATTTT. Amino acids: CATSRVSGQGNQPQHF.

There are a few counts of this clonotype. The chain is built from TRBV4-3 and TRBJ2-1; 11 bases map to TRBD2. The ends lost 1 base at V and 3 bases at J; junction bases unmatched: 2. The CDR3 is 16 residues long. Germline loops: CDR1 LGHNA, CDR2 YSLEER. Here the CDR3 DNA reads TGCGCCAGCAGCCAAGCCGGGACTAGCGGCTACAATGAGCAGTTCTTC. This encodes CASSQAGTSGYNEQFF.